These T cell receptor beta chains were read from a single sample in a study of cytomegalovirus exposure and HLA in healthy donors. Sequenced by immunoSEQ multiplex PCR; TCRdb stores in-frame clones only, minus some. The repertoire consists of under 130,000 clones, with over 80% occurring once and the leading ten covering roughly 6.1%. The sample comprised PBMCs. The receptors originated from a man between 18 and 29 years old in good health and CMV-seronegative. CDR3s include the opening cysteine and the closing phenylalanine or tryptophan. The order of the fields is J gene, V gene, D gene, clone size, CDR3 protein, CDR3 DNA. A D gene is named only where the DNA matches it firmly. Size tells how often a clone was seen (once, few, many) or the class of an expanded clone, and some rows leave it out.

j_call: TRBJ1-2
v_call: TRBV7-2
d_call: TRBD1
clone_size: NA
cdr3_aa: CASSFLQGAQNYGYTF
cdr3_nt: TGTGCCAGCAGCTTTCTACAGGGGGCCCAAAACTATGGCTACACCTTC

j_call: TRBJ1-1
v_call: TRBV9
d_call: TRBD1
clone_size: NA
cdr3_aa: CASSVGDRHEAFF
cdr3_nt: TGTGCCAGCAGCGTAGGGGACAGACATGAAGCTTTCTTT

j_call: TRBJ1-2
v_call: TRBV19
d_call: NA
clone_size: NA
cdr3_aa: CASSMIPLKTWTVRGSYGYTF
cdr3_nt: TGTGCCAGTAGTATGATCCCCCTCAAGACCTGGACAGTTAGGGGATCATATGGCTACACCTTC

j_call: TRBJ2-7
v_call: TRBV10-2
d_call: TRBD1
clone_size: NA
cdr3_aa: CASSPGQGTGVGYEQYF
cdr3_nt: TGCGCCAGCAGTCCGGGACAGGGAACCGGCGTAGGCTACGAGCAGTACTTC

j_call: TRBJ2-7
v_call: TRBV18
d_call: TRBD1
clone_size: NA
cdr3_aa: CASSRPGQGSYEQYF
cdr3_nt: TGTGCCAGCTCACGGCCGGGACAGGGGAGCTACGAGCAGTACTTC

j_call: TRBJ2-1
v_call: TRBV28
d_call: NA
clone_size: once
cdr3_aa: CASNLAGTRYNEQFF
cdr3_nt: TGTGCCAGCAACCTTGCGGGAACTAGGTACAATGAGCAGTTCTTC

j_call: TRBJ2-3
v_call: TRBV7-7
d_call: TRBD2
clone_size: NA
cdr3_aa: CASSPLLAGGLDTQYF
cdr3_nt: TGTGCCAGCAGTCCGCTCCTAGCGGGAGGGCTGGATACGCAGTATTTT

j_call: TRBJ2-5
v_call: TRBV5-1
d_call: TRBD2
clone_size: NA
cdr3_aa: CASSLGASGLLRETQYF
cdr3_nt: TGCGCCAGCAGCTTGGGGGCTAGCGGACTACTGAGGGAGACCCAGTACTTC

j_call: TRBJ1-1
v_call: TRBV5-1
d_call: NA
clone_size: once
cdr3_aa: CASTLVEGGNTEAFF
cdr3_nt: TGCGCCAGCACCTTGGTCGAGGGAGGAAACACTGAAGCTTTCTTT

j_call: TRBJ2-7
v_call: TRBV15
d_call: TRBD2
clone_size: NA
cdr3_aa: CATSSLGIAGIYEQYF
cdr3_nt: TGTGCCACCAGCAGCCTAGGGATAGCGGGAATTTACGAGCAGTACTTC

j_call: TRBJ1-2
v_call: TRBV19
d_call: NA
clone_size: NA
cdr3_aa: CASSTRQHSNYGYTF
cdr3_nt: TGTGCCAGTAGTACTCGACAGCACTCTAACTATGGCTACACCTTC

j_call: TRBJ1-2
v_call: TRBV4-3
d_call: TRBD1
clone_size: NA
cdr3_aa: CASSLAPPTGGLSYGYTF
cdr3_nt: TGCGCCAGCAGCCTCGCCCCTCCGACAGGGGGCCTTAGCTATGGCTACACCTTC

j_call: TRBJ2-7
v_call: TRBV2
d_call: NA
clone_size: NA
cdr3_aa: CASRVPGALSYEQYF
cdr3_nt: TGTGCCAGCAGGGTTCCAGGGGCACTCTCCTACGAGCAGTACTTC

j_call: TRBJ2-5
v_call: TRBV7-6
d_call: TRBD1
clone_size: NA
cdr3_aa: CASSLAPRTGALRAETQYF
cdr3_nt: TGTGCCAGCAGCTTAGCGCCTAGGACAGGGGCCCTTAGGGCGGAGACCCAGTACTTC

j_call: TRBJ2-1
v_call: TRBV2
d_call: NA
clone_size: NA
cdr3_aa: CASSERVTYNEQFF
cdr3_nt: TGTGCCAGCAGTGAACGGGTCACTTACAATGAGCAGTTCTTC

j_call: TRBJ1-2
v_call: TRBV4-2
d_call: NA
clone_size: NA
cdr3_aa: CASSSQSRLGNYGYTF
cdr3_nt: TGTGCCAGCAGCTCCCAATCGCGGTTAGGAAACTATGGCTACACCTTC

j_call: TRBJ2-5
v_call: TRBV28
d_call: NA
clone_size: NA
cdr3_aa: CASSLGAGVVQETQYF
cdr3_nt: TGTGCCAGCTCCCTGGGGGCAGGGGTAGTGCAAGAGACCCAGTACTTC

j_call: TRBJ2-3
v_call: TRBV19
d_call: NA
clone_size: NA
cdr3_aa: CASSYVPGRSDTQYF
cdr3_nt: TGTGCCAGTAGTTATGTGCCAGGGAGGTCAGATACGCAGTATTTT

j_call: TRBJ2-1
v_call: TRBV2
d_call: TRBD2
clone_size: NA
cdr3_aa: CASTEREDYNEQFF
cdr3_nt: TGTGCCAGCACCGAGCGGGAGGATTACAATGAGCAGTTCTTC

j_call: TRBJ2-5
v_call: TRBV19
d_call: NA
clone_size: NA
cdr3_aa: CASTIGGQETQYF
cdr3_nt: TGTGCCAGCACCATTGGAGGGCAAGAGACCCAGTACTTC

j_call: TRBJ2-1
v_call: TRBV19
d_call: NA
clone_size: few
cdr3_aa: CASRGGLTKGNEQFF
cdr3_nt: TGTGCCAGTAGGGGAGGACTGACCAAGGGCAATGAGCAGTTCTTC

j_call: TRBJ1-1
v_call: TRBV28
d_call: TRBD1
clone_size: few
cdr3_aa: CASSFQGAEAFF
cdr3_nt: TGTGCCAGCAGTTTCCAGGGGGCTGAAGCTTTCTTT

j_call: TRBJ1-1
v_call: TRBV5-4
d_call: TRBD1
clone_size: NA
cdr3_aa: CAGRGQGDTEAFF
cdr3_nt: TGTGCCGGCAGGGGCCAGGGGGACACTGAAGCTTTCTTT

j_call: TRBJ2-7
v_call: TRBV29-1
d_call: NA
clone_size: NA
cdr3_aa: CSVRTGHEQYF
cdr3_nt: TGCAGCGTTAGAACAGGTCACGAGCAGTACTTC

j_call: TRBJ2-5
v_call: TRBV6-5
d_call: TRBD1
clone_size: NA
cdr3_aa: CASGDSQETQYF
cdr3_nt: TGTGCCTCCGGGGACAGTCAAGAGACCCAGTACTTC

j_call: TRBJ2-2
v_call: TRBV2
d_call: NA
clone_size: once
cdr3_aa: CASSGATNTGELFF
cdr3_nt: TGTGCCAGCAGTGGGGCGACGAACACCGGGGAGCTGTTTTTT

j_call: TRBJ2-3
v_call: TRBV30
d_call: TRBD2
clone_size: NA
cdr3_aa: CAQSSPTSGMYTDTQYF
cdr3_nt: TGTGCCCAGAGTTCCCCGACTAGCGGGATGTACACAGATACGCAGTATTTT

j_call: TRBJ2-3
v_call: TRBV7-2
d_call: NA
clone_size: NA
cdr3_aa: CASKTGNEDTQYF
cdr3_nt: TGTGCCAGCAAAACAGGGAACGAAGATACGCAGTATTTT

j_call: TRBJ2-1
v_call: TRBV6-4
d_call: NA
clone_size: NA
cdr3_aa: CASSRMEGNEQFF
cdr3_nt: TGTGCCAGCAGTAGGATGGAGGGGAATGAGCAGTTCTTC

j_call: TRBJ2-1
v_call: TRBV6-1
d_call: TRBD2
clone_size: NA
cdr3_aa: CASSVASGRAYNEQFF
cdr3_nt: TGTGCCAGCAGTGTGGCTAGCGGGAGGGCGTACAATGAGCAGTTCTTC

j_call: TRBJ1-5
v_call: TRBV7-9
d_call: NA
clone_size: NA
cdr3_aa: CASSTSGTDYSNQPQHF
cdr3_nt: TGTGCCAGCAGCACCTCTGGAACAGATTATAGCAATCAGCCCCAGCATTTT

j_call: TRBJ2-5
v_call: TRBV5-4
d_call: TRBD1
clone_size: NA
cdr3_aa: CASSWDRGQTQYF
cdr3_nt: TGTGCCAGCAGCTGGGACAGGGGCCAGACCCAGTACTTC